The 12 T cell receptor beta chains below were found in one sample sequenced in a study of cytomegalovirus exposure and HLA in healthy donors. 13 Jbeta primers and 60 Vbeta primers were used for the PCR. Data came from immunoSEQ multiplex PCR; TCRdb stores just in-frame clones and leaves some out. In the table there are 150,000 to 200,000 clones, under 70% of which are singletons. The sample consisted of PBMCs. The receptor set was obtained from a man aged 25-40 years in good health and CMV-seropositive.

This clone was counted between two and nine times. The chain carries TRBV11-3 and TRBJ2-1, with D unclear. CDR3 length equals 12 residues. Trimming left V 4 bases short and J 7 bases short, with 8 bases between. CDR1 and CDR2 (germline): SGHNT, YENEEA. The CDR3 loop reads CASSSRSNEQFF. For the CDR3, the DNA is TGTGCCAGCAGCTCCAGGTCGAATGAGCAGTTCTTC. Complete variable domain (other parts from reference TRBV11-3 and TRBJ2-1): EAGVVQSPRYKIIEKKQPVAFWCNPISGHNTLYWYLQNLGQGPELLIRYENEEAVDDSQLPKDRFSAERLKGVDSTLKIQPAELGDSAVYLCASSSRSNEQFFGPGTRLTVL.

This chain joins TRBV30 and TRBJ1-5; D call uncertain. Germline lookup yields CDR1 GTSNPN and CDR2 SVGIG (reference sequence). Trimming stripped 1 base from V and 4 bases from J, with 8 bases between. This CDR3 has 13 residues. The CDR3 protein is CAWSADFNQPQHF. Here the CDR3 DNA reads TGTGCCTGGAGTGCGGACTTTAATCAGCCCCAGCATTTT.

The chain links TRBV4-1 to TRBJ2-5; TRBD1 matches 7 bases. Germline-derived CDR1 and CDR2 are MGHRA and YSYEKL. This CDR3 comprises 13 residues. The ends lost 6 bases at V and 5 bases at J; junction bases unmatched: 6. CDR3 nucleotide sequence: TGCGCCAGCAGTCCCGACAGGGAGGAGACCCAGTACTTC. Its translation is CASSPDREETQYF.

The chain joins TRBV7-8 to TRBJ2-1; 7 positions agree with TRBD1. Germline V gives CDR1 SGHVS, CDR2 FQNEAQ. Trimming cost V 2 bases and J 0 bases; bases outside gene matches: 4. The CDR3 extends over 16 amino acids. The CDR3 DNA is TGTGCCAGCAGCTTACCTTCAGGGGGCTCCTACAATGAGCAGTTCTTC. Its protein is CASSLPSGGSYNEQFF.

In its sample, this clone was seen once. The J gene is TRBJ1-6, the V gene TRBV6-1; D call uncertain. The CDR3 spans 15 residues. Germline CDR1 MNHNS, CDR2 SASEGT. V lost 2 bases, J lost 7 bases, and 12 bases lay in between. CDR3 residues: CASSEREARNSPLHF. The DNA for the CDR3 is TGTGCCAGCAGTGAAAGGGAGGCTAGGAATTCACCCCTCCACTTT.

CDR3 nucleotides: TGTGCCATCAGGAGCGCCGGGACTAGCTCTTACGAGCAGTACTTC. Translation: CAIRSAGTSSYEQYF. The chain joins TRBV10-3 to TRBJ2-5; TRBD2 aligns across 9 bases. The J call may not be correct, given that the DNA end is closer to TRBJ2-7. This CDR3 is built from 15 residues. CDR1 and CDR2 (germline): ENHRY, SYGVKD.

CDR3 residues: CASSVVGRVPRNEQFF. The CDR3 bases are TGTGCCAGCAGCGTAGTCGGGAGGGTCCCGAGAAATGAGCAGTTCTTC. The gene calls are TRBV9 and TRBJ2-1; TRBD2 matches 8 bases. V was clipped by 0 bases and J by 7 bases; unmatched bases: 9. This CDR3 region has 16 residues. Germline CDR1 and CDR2: SGDLS and YYNGEE.

This clone was counted only a few times. This sequence joins TRBV4-1 and TRBJ2-3; D perhaps matches TRBD1 (6 bases). The CDR3 loop spans 13 amino acids. With 6 bases removed from V and 4 bases from J, the gap between germline ends came to 11 bases. From germline, CDR1 is MGHRA and CDR2 YSYEKL. The CDR3 nucleotides read TGCGCCAGCAGACAGGGTTTCTCAGATACGCAGTATTTT. Translated: CASRQGFSDTQYF.

The rearrangement joins TRBV2 to TRBJ1-2; tentatively, D is TRBD1 (5 bases). CDR1 is SNHLY and CDR2 is FYNNEI in the germline V gene. Trimming cost V 6 bases and J 4 bases, with 21 bases left between them. This CDR3 is built from 16 residues. In DNA, the CDR3 is TGTGCCAGCAGGCTTTTCGGCAGGGAAGCCTTCTATGGCTACACCTTC. It encodes CASRLFGREAFYGYTF.

The V gene is TRBV11-2, the J gene TRBJ2-1; no reliable D call. The CDR3 is 11 amino acids. The V gene lost 1 base and the J gene lost 9 bases, with 4 bases spanning the gap. Looked up from germline, CDR1 is SGHAT and CDR2 is FQNNGV. The CDR3 DNA reads as TGTGCCAGCAGCTTAGTGAGTGAGCAGTTCTTC. Amino acids: CASSLVSEQFF. The full variable domain, in which reference TRBV11-2 and TRBJ2-1 provide the parts outside the CDR3, is EAGVAQSPRYKIIEKRQSVAFWCNPISGHATLYWYQQILGQGPKLLIQFQNNGVVDDSQLPKDRFSAERLKGVDSTLKIQPAKLEDSAVYLCASSLVSEQFFGPGTRLTVL.

This clone was seen more than once but under ten times. The chain links TRBV7-2 to TRBJ2-2; 8 nucleotides align to TRBD1. V shed 5 bases and J 0 bases; nucleotides not matched to a gene: 5. Germline lookup yields CDR1 SGHTA and CDR2 FQGNSA. The CDR3 is made up of 16 amino acids. The CDR3 region is CASSAGQVTNTGELFF. DNA for the CDR3: TGTGCCAGCAGCGCGGGACAGGTAACGAACACCGGGGAGCTGTTTTTT.

The chain employs TRBV20-1 and TRBJ2-5; D not resolved. The J call may be in error: the DNA end matches TRBJ2-7 better. This CDR3 has 10 residues. The germline V gene has CDR1 DFQATT and CDR2 SNEGSKA (reference sequence). The CDR3 DNA sequence: TGCAGTGCCCTCTACTACGAGCAGTACTTC. Residues: CSALYYEQYF.